A selection of T cell receptor beta chains follows, all from one sample in a study of blood T cell repertoires in COVID-19. Clones were sequenced by immunoSEQ multiplex PCR, and TCRdb holds only the in-frame ones, with some missing. The sample yields 65,000 or so clones, 70% to 85% seen once. The sample taken for sequencing was peripheral blood. Receptors originate from a man aged 55 to 70 with acute or convalescent COVID-19. Both conserved end residues are part of each CDR3. The order of the fields is J gene, V gene, clone size, D gene, CDR3 protein, CDR3 DNA. A D gene is named only where the DNA matches it firmly. Clone size is stated in some rows and not others, as once, few, many or a class when expanded.

TRBJ2-5 TRBV5-4 NA NA CASSLPGESETQYF TGTGCCAGCAGCTTACCAGGGGAGTCCGAGACCCAGTACTTC
TRBJ1-1 TRBV30 NA NA CAWEFGQNTEAFF TGTGCCTGGGAGTTTGGACAGAACACTGAAGCTTTCTTT
TRBJ2-1 TRBV5-3 once NA CARSLVRQGKNEQFF TGTGCCAGAAGCTTGGTAAGGCAGGGGAAAAATGAGCAGTTCTTC
TRBJ2-3 TRBV27 NA TRBD2 CASTSPGGAINTQYF TGTGCCAGCACCTCCCCCGGGGGGGCCATAAATACGCAGTATTTT
TRBJ2-5 TRBV29-1 NA TRBD2 CSVEDSGEAETQYF TGCAGCGTTGAAGATAGCGGGGAGGCAGAGACCCAGTACTTC
TRBJ2-2 TRBV6-6 NA NA CATGDNGAGELFF TGTGCGACAGGAGACAACGGCGCCGGGGAGCTGTTTTTT
TRBJ1-1 TRBV12-3/TRBV12-4 NA NA CASSFGQNTEAFF TGTGCCAGCAGTTTCGGACAGAACACTGAAGCTTTCTTT
TRBJ1-2 TRBV19 NA TRBD1 CASRDTGTGYGYTF TGTGCCAGTAGGGACACCGGGACAGGGTATGGCTACACCTTC
TRBJ2-2 TRBV5-1 few TRBD1 CASRPPGQGAVTGELFF TGCGCCAGCAGGCCTCCGGGACAGGGGGCGGTCACCGGGGAGCTGTTTTTT
TRBJ1-2 TRBV6-1 NA NA CASSEFPGGGYGYTF TGTGCCAGCAGTGAGTTTCCGGGAGGGGGGTATGGCTACACCTTC
TRBJ1-3 TRBV6-6 NA NA CASRPLGGPGNTIYF TGTGCCAGCAGGCCCTTAGGAGGGCCTGGAAACACCATATATTTT
TRBJ1-6 TRBV15 NA TRBD1 CATSRDREGSSYNSPLHF TGTGCCACCAGCAGGGACAGGGAGGGAAGCTCCTATAATTCACCCCTCCACTTT
TRBJ1-1 TRBV18 NA NA CASSPSGVNTEAFF TGTGCCAGCTCACCGTCAGGGGTGAACACTGAAGCTTTCTTT
TRBJ1-2 TRBV7-9 NA NA CASSLLEARSYGYTF TGTGCCAGCAGCTTATTGGAGGCTAGGTCCTATGGCTACACCTTC
TRBJ2-3 TRBV6-5 NA TRBD2 CASSSLAGSTDTQYF TGTGCCAGCAGTTCACTAGCGGGGAGCACAGATACGCAGTATTTT
TRBJ2-3 TRBV5-4 few TRBD2 CASSSRLAGSTDTQYF TGTGCCAGCAGCTCCCGACTAGCGGGGTCCACAGATACGCAGTATTTT
TRBJ2-1 TRBV7-9 NA TRBD2 CASGLERGAYNEQFF TGTGCCAGCGGGTTGGAGCGGGGGGCTTACAATGAGCAGTTCTTC
TRBJ2-1 TRBV7-9 many TRBD2 CASSLWGGGTAYNEQFF TGTGCCAGCAGCTTATGGGGCGGGGGGACCGCCTACAATGAGCAGTTCTTC
TRBJ2-2 TRBV5-1 NA TRBD1 CASSQGQSDTGELFF TGCGCCAGCAGCCAGGGACAGTCGGACACCGGGGAGCTGTTTTTT
TRBJ1-5 TRBV4-1 NA TRBD1 CASSRGDRDQPQHF TGCGCCAGCAGCCGCGGGGACAGAGATCAGCCCCAGCATTTT
TRBJ1-1 TRBV6-5 NA NA CASSYSSGAAEAFF TGTGCCAGCAGTTACTCTTCAGGGGCAGCTGAAGCTTTCTTT
TRBJ2-1 TRBV24-1 NA TRBD1 CATSLSPGQGAYNEQFF TGTGCCACCAGTCTTTCTCCGGGACAGGGGGCTTACAATGAGCAGTTCTTC
TRBJ2-3 TRBV4-1 NA TRBD2 CASSLWTSGSTDTQYF TGCGCCAGCAGCCTTTGGACTAGCGGCAGCACAGATACGCAGTATTTT
TRBJ2-1 TRBV13 NA NA CASSIQVNEQFF TGTGCCAGCAGCATACAGGTTAATGAGCAGTTCTTC
TRBJ1-2 TRBV5-6 NA NA CASSPGSNYGYTF TGTGCCAGCAGCCCAGGGTCTAACTATGGCTACACCTTC
TRBJ2-7 TRBV9 NA TRBD1 CASSPHPGQGSYEQYF TGTGCCAGCAGCCCCCACCCGGGACAGGGCTCCTACGAGCAGTACTTC
TRBJ1-6 TRBV4-1 NA TRBD1 CASSSDRASPLHF TGCGCCAGCAGTTCTGACAGGGCCTCACCCCTCCACTTT
TRBJ1-2 TRBV27 few NA CATRPGYSNYGYTF TGTGCCACCCGACCGGGGTATTCAAACTATGGCTACACCTTC
TRBJ1-3 TRBV5-4 NA TRBD1 CASSLGQGVFGGNTIYF TGTGCCAGCAGCTTGGGACAGGGCGTCTTTGGAGGAAACACCATATATTTT
TRBJ2-7 TRBV28 NA TRBD1 CASSLPQPRQGWRYEQYF TGTGCCAGCAGTTTACCCCAGCCTCGACAGGGTTGGAGGTACGAGCAGTACTTC
TRBJ1-4 TRBV19 NA NA CASTGRGTRPEKLFF TGTGCCAGTACTGGGAGGGGGACGCGTCCTGAAAAACTGTTTTTT
TRBJ1-2 TRBV18 NA NA CASSSEGRGYGYTF TGTGCCAGCTCATCGGAGGGCCGGGGCTATGGCTACACCTTC
TRBJ1-2 TRBV5-1 NA TRBD1 CASTPGGTGAFYGYTF TGCGCCAGCACTCCTGGGGGGACAGGGGCCTTCTATGGCTACACCTTC
TRBJ2-7 TRBV5-1 NA NA CASSFGQAGEQYF TGCGCCAGCAGCTTTGGACAGGCGGGAGAGCAGTACTTC
TRBJ1-5 TRBV5-4 NA NA CASSLQGQPQHF TGTGCCAGCAGCTTGCAGGGCCAGCCCCAGCATTTT
TRBJ1-4 TRBV7-2 NA NA CASSLVPGPGEKLFF TGTGCCAGCAGCTTAGTACCAGGGCCAGGGGAAAAACTGTTTTTT